These T cell receptor beta chains were read from a single sample in a study of blood T cells in healthy people across ages. MiXCR, run by TCRdb on the 5' RACE reads, gives a single entry per CDR3 protein. The sample shows about 1,400,000 distinct CDR3 sequences, around 39% of them seen only once. Material: blood. The receptors were sampled from a woman aged 18-29 years in good health. Both conserved end residues are part of each CDR3. A D gene is named only where the DNA matches it firmly. Rows may omit the clone size; those that give it use once, few, many or a size class.

TRBV2,TRBJ1-5,.,few,TGTGCCAGCAGTGATGAGGGAAAGCCCCAGCATTTT,CASSDEGKPQHF
TRBV14,TRBJ2-7,.,few,TGTGCCAGCAGCCAAGGGATTGGGCTCGAGCAGTACTTC,CASSQGIGLEQYF
TRBV6-5,TRBJ1-1,TRBD1,few,TGTGCCAGCAGCAAGGGACAGCTGAACACTGAAGCTTTCTTT,CASSKGQLNTEAFF
TRBV3-1,TRBJ2-1,TRBD2,.,TGTGCCAGCAGCCAATCGGGCGGGAGTTCCTACAATGAGCAGTTCTTC,CASSQSGGSSYNEQFF
TRBV6-6,TRBJ1-2,TRBD1,once,TGTGCCGGATCGGGACAGGGAAACTATGGCTACACCTTC,CAGSGQGNYGYTF
TRBV2,TRBJ2-3,.,few,TGTGCCAGCAGTGAAGCGGTCGGAGATACGCAGTATTTT,CASSEAVGDTQYF
TRBV27,TRBJ2-3,.,few,TGTGCCAGCAGTTTATGGGCCCAGGGGTCACGAAACACAGATACGCAGTATTTT,CASSLWAQGSRNTDTQYF
TRBV6-6,TRBJ2-7,.,.,TGTGCCAGCAGCCAAGGGACGGCCCATACCTACGAGCAGTACTTC,CASSQGTAHTYEQYF
TRBV6-1,TRBJ2-7,.,.,TGTGCCAGCCTCCAGGTACGGAGCTCCTACGAGCAGTACTTC,CASLQVRSSYEQYF
TRBV5-5,TRBJ2-1,TRBD1,.,TGTGCCAGCAGCTTCCTGACAGGGGACCATGAGCAGTTCTTC,CASSFLTGDHEQFF
TRBV20-1,TRBJ2-5,TRBD2,.,TGCGAGACTAGCGGGAATGAGCAGTACTTC,CETSGNEQYF
TRBV27,TRBJ1-2,.,few,TGTGCCAGCAGTTCCGATACCTTTGGAATAGGTGGCTACACCTTC,CASSSDTFGIGGYTF
TRBV12-3/TRBV12-4,TRBJ1-2,.,.,TGTGCCAGCAGTCCGACCGAAGCAGACAGAACCGGATACACCTTC,CASSPTEADRTGYTF
TRBV6-6,TRBJ1-2,TRBD1,.,TGTGCCAGCAGTCCCGAGGGACAGTGGGGCTATGGCTACACCTTC,CASSPEGQWGYGYTF
TRBV6-6,TRBJ1-1,.,.,TGTGCCAGCAGCCCGGGCCCAGAGTTAGCTTTCTTT,CASSPGPELAFF
TRBV28,TRBJ2-4,.,few,TGTGCCAGCAGTTTCGGAGGGGTTTCAAACATTCAGTACTTC,CASSFGGVSNIQYF
TRBV6-6,TRBJ2-7,TRBD1,.,TGTGCCAGCGGAAGAGGGGGCCTCTACGAGCAGTACTTC,CASGRGGLYEQYF
TRBV9,TRBJ2-1,TRBD2,.,TGTGCCAGCAGCGGTAGCGGGGGGGGCTGGGATGAGCAGTTCTTC,CASSGSGGGWDEQFF
TRBV9,TRBJ2-5,TRBD2,few,TGTGCCAGCAGCGCCCGAGTAGCGGGAGAGGAGACCCAGTACTTC,CASSARVAGEETQYF
TRBV12-3/TRBV12-4,TRBJ2-3,TRBD1,few,TGTGCCAGCAGTTGGGGACAGGGGGTCACAGATACGCAGTATTTT,CASSWGQGVTDTQYF
TRBV10-3,TRBJ2-7,.,few,TGTGCCATCAGTGTGGGCAGGGGCTACGAGCAGTACTTC,CAISVGRGYEQYF
TRBV10-3,TRBJ2-7,.,few,TGTGCCATCAGTGAGTCAGGGTTAAGCGAGCAGTACTTC,CAISESGLSEQYF
TRBV27,TRBJ2-7,.,.,TGTGCCACCGGAGGTTACTACGAGCAGTACTTC,CATGGYYEQYF
TRBV10-3,TRBJ2-7,TRBD2,.,TGTGCCATCACGACCCAGCGGGAAAACAAGCAGTACTTC,CAITTQRENKQYF
TRBV3-1,TRBJ2-3,TRBD2,.,TGTGCCAGCAGCCAGAGGGGCCAGCGGGAGAGTTATACGCAGTATTTT,CASSQRGQRESYTQYF
TRBV4-1,TRBJ2-3,TRBD2,few,TGCGCCAGCAGCCTACAGGGACTAGCGGGACTCACAGATACGCAGTATTTT,CASSLQGLAGLTDTQYF
TRBV6-1,TRBJ1-2,.,few,TGTGCCAGCAGTGACGCGGGAGTAGACTATGGCTACACCTTC,CASSDAGVDYGYTF
TRBV12-3/TRBV12-4,TRBJ2-5,TRBD2,.,TGTGCCAGCAGCCTAGAGGAGAGGACTAGCGAATTTGAGGAGACCCAGTACTTC,CASSLEERTSEFEETQYF
TRBV7-8,TRBJ2-5,.,.,TGTGCCAGCAGCTTAGTTTCGGGACAAAAGTACTTC,CASSLVSGQKYF
TRBV5-6,TRBJ2-1,.,.,TGTGCCAGCACCAACCAAGGACCCTACAATGAGCAGTTCTTC,CASTNQGPYNEQFF
TRBV3-1,TRBJ1-4,.,.,TGTGCCAGCAGCCATTCCGTCGAGATTAATGAAAAACTGTTTTTT,CASSHSVEINEKLFF
TRBV9,TRBJ2-6,.,.,TGTGCCAGCAGCGTAGGCCCCAACGTCCTGACTTTC,CASSVGPNVLTF
TRBV20-1,TRBJ2-7,.,few,TGCAGTGCTAGTAAGATAGCAGGGGTCTACGAGCAGTACTTC,CSASKIAGVYEQYF
TRBV20-1,TRBJ1-3,.,.,TGCAGTGTTTCGGGCGCCAACTCTGGAAACACCATATATTTT,CSVSGANSGNTIYF
TRBV4-2,TRBJ2-7,.,.,TGTGCCAACAGCCAAGAGGGCCAAGGTACCCTCGAGCAGTACTTC,CANSQEGQGTLEQYF
TRBV12-3/TRBV12-4,TRBJ1-5,.,.,TGTGCCAGCAAATCGCGGCCTAACGGGCCCCAGCATTTT,CASKSRPNGPQHF
TRBV25-1,TRBJ2-5,.,.,TGTGCCAGCAGTGAAGCCAGGGGGGCAGCCCAAGAGACCCAGTACTTC,CASSEARGAAQETQYF
TRBV27,TRBJ2-3,TRBD2,few,TGTGCCAGCAGTCGGGCCCTAGCGGGCACAGATACGCAGTATTTT,CASSRALAGTDTQYF
TRBV5-4,TRBJ2-5,.,.,TGTGCCAGCAGCTTCAGGCGGGACCAAGAGACCCAGTACTTC,CASSFRRDQETQYF
TRBV12-3/TRBV12-4,TRBJ1-2,TRBD1,.,TGTGCCAGCAGACGCCGGGACAGGGGGCAGAACTATGGCTACACCTTC,CASRRRDRGQNYGYTF
TRBV4-1,TRBJ2-2,TRBD2,few,TGCGCCAGCAGCCACCCGTTCGGGGGGTCGAACACCGGGGAGCTGTTTTTT,CASSHPFGGSNTGELFF
TRBV5-5,TRBJ2-7,TRBD1,.,TGTGCCAGCAGCTTTTCTCCTCGGGACAGGGCGATCTACGAGCAGTACTTC,CASSFSPRDRAIYEQYF
TRBV20-1,TRBJ2-3,.,few,TGCAGTGCCTCGACTCCCCAGCGGGCAGATACGCAGTATTTT,CSASTPQRADTQYF
TRBV21-1,TRBJ2-7,.,.,TGTGCCAGCAGCAAAGGGAGAGGGACAACCTCCTACGAGCAGTACTTC,CASSKGRGTTSYEQYF
TRBV20-1,TRBJ1-6,TRBD1,.,TGCAGTGCTAGAGTGGAAGGGACAGGGCTGAATTCACCCCTCCACTTT,CSARVEGTGLNSPLHF
TRBV7-3,TRBJ2-5,TRBD2,.,TGTGCCAGCAGCCGGGGGGAACAAGAGACCCAGTACTTC,CASSRGEQETQYF
TRBV4-1,TRBJ1-2,.,many,TGCGCCAGCAGCGATCCTCCCCGGGGAGCCTATGGCTACACCTTC,CASSDPPRGAYGYTF
TRBV29-1,TRBJ1-5,.,.,TGCAGCGCTGAGACCAGATATAATCAGCCCCAGCATTTT,CSAETRYNQPQHF
TRBV27,TRBJ2-3,TRBD2,few,TGTGCCAGCACTATGGGCGGGAGGGCAGATACGCAGTATTTT,CASTMGGRADTQYF
TRBV10-3,TRBJ1-2,.,.,TGTGCCATCAGGACCGACGGGAACTATGGCTACACCTTC,CAIRTDGNYGYTF
TRBV14,TRBJ2-6,.,.,TGTGCCAGCAGCCAACTGTTCTCTGGGGCCAACGTCCTGACTTTC,CASSQLFSGANVLTF
TRBV9,TRBJ2-1,.,.,TGTGCCAGCAGCGTAGATGGGGCCCAACAAGAGACCCAGTTCTTC,CASSVDGAQQETQFF
TRBV10-3,TRBJ2-7,.,once,TGTGCCACCGAAGGTGTGGGGGGCCGGAACGAGCAGTACTTC,CATEGVGGRNEQYF
TRBV2,TRBJ1-4,.,.,TGTGCCAGCAGTGAAGGGGCCACAACTAATGAAAAACTGTTTTTT,CASSEGATTNEKLFF
TRBV27,TRBJ1-1,.,.,TGTGCCAGCAGTGTTAGGGGGGGAATCACTGAAGCTTTCTTT,CASSVRGGITEAFF